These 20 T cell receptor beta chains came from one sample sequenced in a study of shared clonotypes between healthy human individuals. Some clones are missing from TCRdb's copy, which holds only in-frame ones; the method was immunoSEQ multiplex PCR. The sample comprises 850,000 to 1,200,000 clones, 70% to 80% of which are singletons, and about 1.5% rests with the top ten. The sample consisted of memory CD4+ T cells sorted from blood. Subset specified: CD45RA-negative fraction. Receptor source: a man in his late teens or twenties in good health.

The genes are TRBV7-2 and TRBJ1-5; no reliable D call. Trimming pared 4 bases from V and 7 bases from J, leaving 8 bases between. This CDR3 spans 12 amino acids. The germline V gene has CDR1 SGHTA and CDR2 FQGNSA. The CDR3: CASSSLRQPQHF. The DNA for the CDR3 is TGTGCCAGCAGCTCCCTAAGGCAGCCCCAGCATTTT.

CDR3 protein: CASCQDGLTQYF. The CDR3 nucleotides read TGTGCCAGCTGTCAGGACGGTCTGACCCAGTACTTC. This chain links TRBV7-9 with TRBJ2-5; D remains ambiguous. V was trimmed by 8 bases and J by 7 bases, leaving 14 bases between them. The CDR3 is made up of 12 amino acids. In germline, CDR1 is SEHNR, CDR2 FQNEAQ (reference sequence).

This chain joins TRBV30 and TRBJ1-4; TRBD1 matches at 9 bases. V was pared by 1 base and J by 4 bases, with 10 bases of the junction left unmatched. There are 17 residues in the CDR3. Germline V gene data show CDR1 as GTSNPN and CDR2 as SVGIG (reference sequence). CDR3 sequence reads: CAWSALPGQGLNEKLFF. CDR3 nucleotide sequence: TGTGCCTGGAGTGCCCTCCCGGGACAGGGACTTAATGAAAAACTGTTTTTT.

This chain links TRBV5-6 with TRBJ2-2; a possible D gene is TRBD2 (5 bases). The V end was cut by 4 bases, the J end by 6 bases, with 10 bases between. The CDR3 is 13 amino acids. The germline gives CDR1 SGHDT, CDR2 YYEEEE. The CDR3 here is CASSPDYSGELFF. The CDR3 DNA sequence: TGTGCCAGCAGCCCCGACTATTCCGGGGAGCTGTTTTTT.

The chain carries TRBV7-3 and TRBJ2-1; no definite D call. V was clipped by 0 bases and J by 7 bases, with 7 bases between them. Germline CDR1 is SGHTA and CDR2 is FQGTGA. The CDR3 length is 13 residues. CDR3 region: CASSLTSKNEQFF. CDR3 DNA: TGTGCCAGCAGCTTAACCTCGAAAAATGAGCAGTTCTTC.

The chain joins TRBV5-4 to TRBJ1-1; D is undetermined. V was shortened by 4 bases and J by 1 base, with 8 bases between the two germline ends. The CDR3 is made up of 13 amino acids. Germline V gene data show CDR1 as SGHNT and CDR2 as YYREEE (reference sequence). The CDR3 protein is CASSAGGNTEAFF. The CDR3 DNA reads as TGTGCCAGCAGCGCGGGAGGGAACACTGAAGCTTTCTTT. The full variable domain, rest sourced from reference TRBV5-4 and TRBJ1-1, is ETGVTQSPTHLIKTRGQQVTLRCSSQSGHNTVSWYQQALGQGPQFIFQYYREEENGRGNFPPRFSGLQFPNYSSELNVNALELDDSALYLCASSAGGNTEAFFGQGTRLTVV.

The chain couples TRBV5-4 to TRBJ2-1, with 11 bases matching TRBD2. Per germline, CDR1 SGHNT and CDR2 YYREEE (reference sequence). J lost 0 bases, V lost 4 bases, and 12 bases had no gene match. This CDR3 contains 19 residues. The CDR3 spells CASSKGLAGGALSYNEQFF. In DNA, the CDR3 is TGTGCCAGCAGCAAGGGGCTAGCGGGGGGCGCTCTCTCCTACAATGAGCAGTTCTTC.

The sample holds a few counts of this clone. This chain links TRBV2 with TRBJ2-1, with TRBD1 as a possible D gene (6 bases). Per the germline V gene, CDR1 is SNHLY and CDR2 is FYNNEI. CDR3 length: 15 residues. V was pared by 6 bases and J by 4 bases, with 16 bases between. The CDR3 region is CASSADRPLYNEQFF. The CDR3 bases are TGTGCCAGCAGCGCAGACAGGCCCCTTTACAATGAGCAGTTCTTC.

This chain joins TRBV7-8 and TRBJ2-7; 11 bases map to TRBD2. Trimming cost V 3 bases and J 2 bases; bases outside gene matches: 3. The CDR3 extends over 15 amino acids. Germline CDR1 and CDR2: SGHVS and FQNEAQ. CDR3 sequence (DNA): TGTGCCAGCAGCTTGGAGACTAGCGGGACCTACGAGCAGTACTTC. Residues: CASSLETSGTYEQYF. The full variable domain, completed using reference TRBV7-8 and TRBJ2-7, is GAGVSQSPRYKVAKRGQDVALRCDPISGHVSLFWYQQALGQGPEFLTYFQNEAQLDKSGLPSDRFFAERPEGSVSTLKIQRTQQEDSAVYLCASSLETSGTYEQYFGPGTRLTVT.

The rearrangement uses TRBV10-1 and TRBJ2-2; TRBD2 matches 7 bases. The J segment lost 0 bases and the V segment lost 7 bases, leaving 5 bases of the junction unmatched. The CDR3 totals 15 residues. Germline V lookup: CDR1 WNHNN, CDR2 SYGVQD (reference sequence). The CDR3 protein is CASTPGGTNTGELFF. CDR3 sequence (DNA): TGCGCCAGCACTCCCGGGGGGACGAACACCGGGGAGCTGTTTTTT.

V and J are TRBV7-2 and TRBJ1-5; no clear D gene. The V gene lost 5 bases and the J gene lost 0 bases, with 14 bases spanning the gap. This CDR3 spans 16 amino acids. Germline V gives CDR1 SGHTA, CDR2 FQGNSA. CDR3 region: CASSLMTGYSNQPQHF. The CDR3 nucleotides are TGTGCCAGCAGCCTTATGACCGGGTATAGCAATCAGCCCCAGCATTTT.

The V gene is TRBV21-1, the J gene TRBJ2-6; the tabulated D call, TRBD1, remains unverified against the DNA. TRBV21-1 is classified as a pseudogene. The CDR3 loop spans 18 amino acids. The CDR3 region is CASSKIGTTPPGANVLTF. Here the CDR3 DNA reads TGTGCCAGCAGCAAAATAGGGACAACCCCACCTGGGGCCAACGTCCTGACTTTC.

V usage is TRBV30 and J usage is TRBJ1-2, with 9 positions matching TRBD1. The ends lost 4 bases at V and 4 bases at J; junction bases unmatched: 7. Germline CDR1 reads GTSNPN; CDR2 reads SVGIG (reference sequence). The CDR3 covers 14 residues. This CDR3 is CAWTRTGAAYGYTF. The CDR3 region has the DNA TGTGCCTGGACTCGGACAGGGGCCGCCTATGGCTACACCTTC. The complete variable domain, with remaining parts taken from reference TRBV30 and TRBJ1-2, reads SQTIHQWPATLVQPVGSPLSLECTVEGTSNPNLYWYRQAAGRGLQLLFYSVGIGQISSEVPQNLSASRPQDRQFILSSKKLLLSDSGFYLCAWTRTGAAYGYTFGSGTRLTVV.

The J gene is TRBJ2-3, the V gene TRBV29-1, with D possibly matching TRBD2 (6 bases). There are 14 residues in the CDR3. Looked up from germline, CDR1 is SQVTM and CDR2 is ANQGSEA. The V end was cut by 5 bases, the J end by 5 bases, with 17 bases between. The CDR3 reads CSVCVPGLLDTQYF. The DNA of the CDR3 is TGCAGCGTTTGCGTCCCGGGACTTTTAGATACGCAGTATTTT.

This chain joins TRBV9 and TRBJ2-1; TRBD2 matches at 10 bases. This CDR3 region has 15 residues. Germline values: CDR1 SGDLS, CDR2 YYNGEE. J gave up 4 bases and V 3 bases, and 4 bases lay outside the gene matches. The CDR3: CASSAPGLAYNEQFF. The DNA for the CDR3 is TGTGCCAGCAGCGCGCCGGGACTAGCGTACAATGAGCAGTTCTTC. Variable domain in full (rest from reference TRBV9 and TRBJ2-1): DSGVTQTPKHLITATGQRVTLRCSPRSGDLSVYWYQQSLDQGLQFLIQYYNGEERAKGNILERFSAQQFPDLHSELNLSSLELGDSALYFCASSAPGLAYNEQFFGPGTRLTVL.

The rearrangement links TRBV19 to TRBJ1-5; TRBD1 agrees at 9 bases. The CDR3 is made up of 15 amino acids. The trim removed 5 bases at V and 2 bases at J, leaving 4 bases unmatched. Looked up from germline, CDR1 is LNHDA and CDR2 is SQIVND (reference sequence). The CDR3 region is CASSADRGGNQPQHF. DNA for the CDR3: TGTGCCAGTAGTGCTGACAGGGGGGGCAATCAGCCCCAGCATTTT.

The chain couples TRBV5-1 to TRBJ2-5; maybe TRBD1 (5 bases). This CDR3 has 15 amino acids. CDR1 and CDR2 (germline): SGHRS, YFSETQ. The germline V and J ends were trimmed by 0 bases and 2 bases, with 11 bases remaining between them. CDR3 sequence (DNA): TGCGCCAGCAGCTTGGGCCAGGGTGTACAAGAGACCCAGTACTTC. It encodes CASSLGQGVQETQYF.

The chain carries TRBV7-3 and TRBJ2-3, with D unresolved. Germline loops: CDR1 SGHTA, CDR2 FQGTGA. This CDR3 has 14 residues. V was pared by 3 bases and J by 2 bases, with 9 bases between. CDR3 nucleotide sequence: TGTGCCAGCAGCTTGGCTAGAATCACAGATACGCAGTATTTT. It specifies CASSLARITDTQYF.

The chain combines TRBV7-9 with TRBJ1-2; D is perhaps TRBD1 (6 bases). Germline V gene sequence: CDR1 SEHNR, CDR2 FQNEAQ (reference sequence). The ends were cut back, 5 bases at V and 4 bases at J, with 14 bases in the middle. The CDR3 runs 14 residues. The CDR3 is CASSPTTGLYGYTF. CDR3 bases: TGTGCCAGCAGCCCAACGACAGGCCTCTATGGCTACACCTTC.

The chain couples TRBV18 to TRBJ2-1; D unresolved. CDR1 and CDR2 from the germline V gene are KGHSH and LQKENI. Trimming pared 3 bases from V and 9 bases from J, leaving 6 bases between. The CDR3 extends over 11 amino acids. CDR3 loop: CASSPSVEQFF. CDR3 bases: TGTGCCAGCTCACCGTCGGTTGAGCAGTTCTTC.